This TCR beta chain was found in a study of Graves' ophthalmopathy and Graves' hyperthyroidism. Findings and limits, study-wide: Ophthalmopathy versus stable hyperthyroidism: 13-signature model gave roughly 88% sensitivity, 75% to 82% specificity.

In regard to this clonotype: Its antigen is currently unknown.

V gave up 3 bases and J gave up 7 bases; unmatched junction bases: 6. CDR1 is SEHNR and CDR2 is FQNEAQ in the germline V gene (reference sequence). The CDR3 is 15 amino acids. Investigators amplified TCR beta CDR3 regions from RNA transcripts. The library came from an HTBI-primed first-round RT-PCR and a second-round multiplex PCR. MiXCR, applied by TCRdb to the multiplex PCR reads, yields one record per CDR3 protein. The table records 240,000 or so distinct CDR3 sequences, 40% to 50% of them present only once. Sequenced material: peripheral blood. The chain couples TRBV7-9 to TRBJ1-6; 7 nucleotides agree with TRBD1. This sequence was found in an adult man with Graves' ophthalmopathy. CDR3: CASSFLTGSNSPLHF. The CDR3 region has the DNA TGTGCCAGCAGCTTCTTGACAGGGAGCAATTCACCCCTCCACTTT.